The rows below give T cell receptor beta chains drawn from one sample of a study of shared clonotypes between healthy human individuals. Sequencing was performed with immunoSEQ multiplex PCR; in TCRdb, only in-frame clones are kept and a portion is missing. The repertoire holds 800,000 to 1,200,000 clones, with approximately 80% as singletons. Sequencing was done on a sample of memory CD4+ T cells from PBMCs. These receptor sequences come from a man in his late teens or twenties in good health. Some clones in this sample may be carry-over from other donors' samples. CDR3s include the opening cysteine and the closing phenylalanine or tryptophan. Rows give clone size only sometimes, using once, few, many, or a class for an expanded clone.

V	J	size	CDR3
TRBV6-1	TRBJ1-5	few	CASSESGGNQPQHF
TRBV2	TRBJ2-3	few	CASSAGVGTQYF
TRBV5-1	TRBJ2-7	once	CASSSGLAVSSYEQYF
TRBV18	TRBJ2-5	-	CASSPGTGAQETQYF
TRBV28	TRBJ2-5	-	CASTGPGAGQETQYF
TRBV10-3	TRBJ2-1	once	CAISVTSGSSYNEQFF
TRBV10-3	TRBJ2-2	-	CASRGTSNTGELFF
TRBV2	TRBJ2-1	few	CASRVGQGALSEQFF
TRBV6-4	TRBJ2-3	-	CAPIDSGRVDTQYF
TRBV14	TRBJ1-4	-	CASSQNRGPNEKLFF
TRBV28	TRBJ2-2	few	CASSTPSAGGANTGELFF
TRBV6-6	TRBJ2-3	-	CASSYGGLQFTDTQYF
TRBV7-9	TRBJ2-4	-	CASSARQGFFQYF
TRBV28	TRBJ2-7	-	CASSRRDSFSEQYF
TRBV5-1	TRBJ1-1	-	CASSPTGAGASTEAFF
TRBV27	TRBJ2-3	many	CASGGPQAGLVVSDTQYF
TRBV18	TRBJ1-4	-	CASSLTGTGDKKLFF
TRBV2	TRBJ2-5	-	CASRETMGDYF
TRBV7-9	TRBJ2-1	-	CASRGGIGTEQFF
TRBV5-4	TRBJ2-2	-	CASSFGSGRHTGELFF
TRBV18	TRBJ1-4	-	CASSPSGGVGGEKLFF
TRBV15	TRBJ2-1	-	CATSRDQFSEQFF
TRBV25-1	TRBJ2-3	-	CASSPYTDTQYF
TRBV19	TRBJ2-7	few	CASSNRKGTGGGDEQYF
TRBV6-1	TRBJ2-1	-	CASSDKDRDSNEQFF
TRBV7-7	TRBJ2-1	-	CASSQQLAGVGNEQFF
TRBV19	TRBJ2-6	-	CASTATGSGANVLTF
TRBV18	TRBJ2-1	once	CASSLTRNYNEQFF
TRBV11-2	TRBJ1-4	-	CASSDPRKAYNEKLFF
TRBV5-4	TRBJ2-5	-	CASSGAGGATRGQETQYF
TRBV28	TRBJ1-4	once	CASLGVNEKLFF
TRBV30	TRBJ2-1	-	CAWGGQSSYNEQFF
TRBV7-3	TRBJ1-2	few	CASSWSGQGGYGYTF
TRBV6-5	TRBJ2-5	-	CASASTRGAWETQYF
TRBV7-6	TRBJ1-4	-	CASSLKTGGDEKLFF
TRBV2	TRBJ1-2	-	CASSEGPSNYGYTF
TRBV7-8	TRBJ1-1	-	CASTDERMNTEAFF
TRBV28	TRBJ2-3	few	CASSRAGTSTDTQYF
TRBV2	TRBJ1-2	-	CASWIGRPTINYGYTF
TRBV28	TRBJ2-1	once	CASSLTSGRYNEQFF
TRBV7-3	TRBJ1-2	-	CASSPTGGANYGYTF
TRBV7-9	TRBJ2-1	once	CASSLGGAKLYNEQFF
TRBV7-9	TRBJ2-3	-	CASSSQGPQYF
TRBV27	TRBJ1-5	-	CASSPTRQGWDNQPQHF
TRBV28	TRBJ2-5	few	CASSLTSVKTQYF
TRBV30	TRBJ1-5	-	CAWRGTANNQPQHF
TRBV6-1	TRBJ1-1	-	CASSVRRGTEAFF
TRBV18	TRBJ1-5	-	CASSPGTGRQPQHF
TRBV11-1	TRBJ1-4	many	CASSPRDRVNEKLFF
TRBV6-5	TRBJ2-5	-	CASSNGPGHPYF
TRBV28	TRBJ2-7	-	CASSSTRLAGVYEQYF
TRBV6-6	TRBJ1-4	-	CASSYKALGNEKLFF
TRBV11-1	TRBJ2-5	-	CASRPGGRQETQYF
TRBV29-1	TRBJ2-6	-	CSVQQGASGANVLTF
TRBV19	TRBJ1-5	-	CASSPDRTYSNQPQHF
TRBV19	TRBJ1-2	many	CASSMGGQGLSYTF
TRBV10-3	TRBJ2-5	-	CAISDSGTNQETQYF
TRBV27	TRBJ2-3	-	CASKAGKRTDTQYF
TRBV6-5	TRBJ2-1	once	CASSFRGVNSYNEQFF
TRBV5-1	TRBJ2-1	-	CASSLQRGQNNEQFF